This TCR beta chain was identified in a study of identical twins. The study, taken as a whole, reports: For cord blood, abundant beta clonotypes had fewer insertions, unlike memory repertoires, which showed none. Invariant MAIT and iNKT cells could partly confound zero-insertion analyses. In monozygotic twins, models underestimated the sharing of out-of-frame TCR alpha. The same donors were not followed; conclusions instead depended on cross-sectional statistical analysis.

Each CDR3 protein is one row after TCRdb ran MiXCR on the 5' RACE reads. The sample includes about 260,000 distinct CDR3 sequences, approximately 7% of them seen just once. The V gene end was trimmed by 7 bases and the J gene end by 4 bases; junction bases not matched to a gene: 9. The CDR3 extends over 15 amino acids. Per the germline V gene, CDR1 is ENHRY and CDR2 is SYGVKD. Concerning this clonotype: The target antigen is unknown.

These data were also filed under a second study, of yellow fever vaccine responses in identical twins.

The receptor's source is a young woman in good health. The chain couples TRBV10-3 to TRBJ2-2, with 7 bases fitting TRBD1. The sample taken for sequencing was memory (CD45RO+) T cells sorted from blood. The CDR3 spells CAITKGQESTGELFF. The CDR3 DNA reads TGTGCCATCACCAAAGGACAGGAGAGCACCGGGGAGCTGTTTTTT.